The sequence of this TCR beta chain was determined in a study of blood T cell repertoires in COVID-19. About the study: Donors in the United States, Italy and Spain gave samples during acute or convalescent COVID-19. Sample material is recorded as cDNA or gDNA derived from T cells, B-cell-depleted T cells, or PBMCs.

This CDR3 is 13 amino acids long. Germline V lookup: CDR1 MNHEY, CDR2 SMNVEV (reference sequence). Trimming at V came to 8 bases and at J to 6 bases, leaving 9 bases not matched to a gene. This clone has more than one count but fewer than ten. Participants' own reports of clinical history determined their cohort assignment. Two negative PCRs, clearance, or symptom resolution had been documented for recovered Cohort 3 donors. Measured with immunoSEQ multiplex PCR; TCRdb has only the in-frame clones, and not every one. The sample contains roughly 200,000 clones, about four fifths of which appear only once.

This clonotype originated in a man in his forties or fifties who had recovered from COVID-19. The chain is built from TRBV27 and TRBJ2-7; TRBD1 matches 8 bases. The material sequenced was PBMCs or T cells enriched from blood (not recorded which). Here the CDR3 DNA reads TGTGCCAGCGGCCTGGCAGGGGGCAGCGAGCAGTACTTC. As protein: CASGLAGGSEQYF.